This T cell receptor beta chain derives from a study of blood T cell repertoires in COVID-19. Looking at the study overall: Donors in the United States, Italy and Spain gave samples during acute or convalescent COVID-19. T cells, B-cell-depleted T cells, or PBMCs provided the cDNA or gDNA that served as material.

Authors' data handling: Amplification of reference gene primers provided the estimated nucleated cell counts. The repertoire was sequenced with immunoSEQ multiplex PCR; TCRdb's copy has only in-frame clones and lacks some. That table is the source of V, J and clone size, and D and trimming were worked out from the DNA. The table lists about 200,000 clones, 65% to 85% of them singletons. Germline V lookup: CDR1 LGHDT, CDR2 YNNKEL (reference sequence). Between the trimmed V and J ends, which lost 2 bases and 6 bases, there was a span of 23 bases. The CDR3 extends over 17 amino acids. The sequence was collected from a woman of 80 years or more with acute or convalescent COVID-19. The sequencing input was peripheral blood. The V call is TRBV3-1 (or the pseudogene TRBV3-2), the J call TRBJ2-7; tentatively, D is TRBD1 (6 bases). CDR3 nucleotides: TGTGCCAGCAGCCAAAAGTCGCTACCCGGGACAAACACCGAGCAGTACTTC. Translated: CASSQKSLPGTNTEQYF.